These 17 T cell receptor beta chains originate from one sample sequenced in a study of T cell repertoires in cytomegalovirus infection (dated by TCRdb to the late 2010s). Their recognized antigens are unknown. Sequencing instrument: Illumina HiSeq 1500. The public reads were quality trimmed at Q25 with fastp and then assembled into clones with MiXCR by TCRdb, keeping productive beta chains. Each CDR3 protein appears once, grouped with its most common genes and DNA. The sample table shows about 220,000 distinct CDR3 sequences, and 30% to 45% are seen once. The ten largest clones capture approximately 60% of the sample. The treatment or condition label here, explained by the study, means: in vitro stimulation with specific CMV peptide epitopes to enrich CMV-specific T cells. Here the sequenced sample was CD8+ T cells from cultured PBMCs, taken from culture after CMV antigen stimulation. Every receptor here comes from a human donor in good health (CMV status not recorded). Some clones in this sample may be carry-over from other donors' samples.

The chain couples TRBV7-8 to TRBJ1-6, with D possibly TRBD1 on 5 matching bases. This CDR3 region has 14 residues. The germline CDR1 and CDR2 sequences are SGHVS and FQNEAQ. The germline V and J ends were trimmed by 5 bases and 8 bases, with 13 bases remaining between them. In DNA form, the CDR3 reads TGTGCCAGCAGCCCGCGGGGGAAGGATTCACCCCTCCACTTT. This sequence encodes CASSPRGKDSPLHF. Filled out from reference TRBV7-8 and TRBJ1-6, the complete variable domain reads GAGVSQSPRYKVAKRGQDVALRCDPISGHVSLFWYQQALGQGPEFLTYFQNEAQLDKSGLPSDRFFAERPEGSVSTLKIQRTQQEDSAVYLCASSPRGKDSPLHFGNGTRLTVT.

The chain has TRBV28 and TRBJ2-5, with 8 bases lining up with TRBD2. This CDR3 is 14 amino acids long. The V segment lost 5 bases and the J segment 3 bases; nucleotides outside the gene matches: 5. CDR1 MDHEN and CDR2 SYDVKM come from the germline V gene. In DNA, the CDR3 is TGTGCCAGCAGTCCCCCGGGGGGGAAAGAGACCCAGTACTTC. Translation gives CASSPPGGKETQYF.

There are a few counts of this clonotype. This chain uses TRBV28 with TRBJ2-7; tentatively, D is TRBD2 (5 bases). The CDR3 totals 15 residues. V dropped 5 bases and J dropped 2 bases, with 16 bases sitting between them. CDR1 MDHEN and CDR2 SYDVKM come from the germline V gene. The CDR3 protein is CASSPPGPGAYEQYF. The DNA for the CDR3 is TGTGCCAGCAGTCCACCGGGTCCCGGGGCCTACGAGCAGTACTTC.

The V gene is TRBV7-9, the J gene TRBJ2-1; D might be TRBD2 (5 bases). The V end was cut by 1 base, the J end by 7 bases, with 11 bases between. Germline V gene data show CDR1 as SEHNR and CDR2 as FQNEAQ (reference sequence). The CDR3 extends over 14 amino acids. In nucleotides, the CDR3 is TGTGCCAGCAGCTTAGTGCTAGCTCCGAATGAGCAGTTCTTC. Its translation is CASSLVLAPNEQFF.

A note on this clonotype: Given the absence of the conserved phenylalanine or tryptophan at the CDR3 end, a read error is likely. The rearrangement uses TRBV7-4 and TRBJ2-1; TRBD2 agrees at 7 bases. Germline V gives CDR1 SGHVT, CDR2 SQSDAQ. V lost 3 bases, J lost 11 bases, and 4 bases stayed unmatched. The CDR3 consists of 12 residues. The CDR3 DNA reads as TGTGCCAGCAGCTTCATGGGGGGGAAGCAGTTCCTC. Amino acid sequence: CASSFMGGKQFL.

The table lists this clonotype with many counts. The chain couples TRBV7-3 to TRBJ2-2, with D perhaps TRBD2 (6 bases). CDR1 is SGHTA and CDR2 is FQGTGA in the germline V gene. This CDR3 is built from 14 residues. V lost 3 bases and J lost 7, with 12 bases in between. The CDR3 sequence: CASSFGSTGGELFF. The CDR3 nucleotides are TGTGCCAGCAGCTTCGGGAGTACGGGCGGGGAGCTGTTTTTT.

The chain's CDR3 is CSAGGGTSGNTIYF. The CDR3 DNA is TGCAGCGCCGGCGGGGGGACTTCTGGAAACACCATATATTTT. This rearrangement joins TRBV29-1 to TRBJ1-3, with D possibly matching TRBD1 (5 bases). CDR1 is SQVTM, CDR2 ANQGSEA, per germline. The germline V and J ends were trimmed by 7 bases and 1 base, with 14 bases remaining between them. The CDR3 is 14 amino acids.

The genes are TRBV20-1 and TRBJ1-6, with D tentatively TRBD1 (5 bases). Trimming cost V 5 bases and J 9 bases, with 20 bases left between them. The length of the CDR3 is 15 residues. The germline CDR1 and CDR2 sequences are DFQATT and SNEGSKA (reference sequence). CDR3 in amino acids: CSAQIPGRRASPLHF. CDR3 nucleotides: TGCAGTGCTCAAATACCGGGACGTAGGGCTTCACCCCTCCACTTT.

This clonotype was picked up a small number of times. The chain carries TRBV5-5 and TRBJ1-5; D gene unclear. The V end was cut by 4 bases, the J end by 0 bases, with 8 bases between. CDR1 and CDR2 from the germline V gene are SGHKS and YYEKEE (reference sequence). This CDR3 is 14 amino acids long. In DNA, the CDR3 is TGTGCCAGCAGCGTGGACCATAGCAATCAGCCCCAGCATTTT. It yields the protein CASSVDHSNQPQHF.

The V call is TRBV11-2, the J call TRBJ1-6; 9 bases line up with TRBD1. The CDR3 is 13 residues long. V gave up 11 bases and J gave up 7 bases; unmatched junction bases: 6. Germline V gene sequence: CDR1 SGHAT, CDR2 FQNNGV. The CDR3 sequence: CAGRDRENSPLHF. The CDR3, as DNA: TGTGCCGGACGGGACAGGGAGAATTCACCCCTCCACTTT.

This clonotype appeared a few times. This CDR3 reads CASSSGLGTYEQYF. As DNA, the CDR3 is TGTGCCAGCAGCTCGGGACTGGGGACCTACGAGCAGTACTTC. The chain joins TRBV7-9 to TRBJ2-7; D is perhaps TRBD2 (6 bases). Germline assignment: CDR1 SEHNR and CDR2 FQNEAQ (reference sequence). Between the trimmed V and J ends, which lost 4 bases and 2 bases, there was a span of 12 bases. CDR3 size: 14 residues.

The chain has TRBV5-4 and TRBJ2-5, with 13 bases aligning to TRBD2. CDR3 size: 16 residues. CDR1 SGHNT and CDR2 YYREEE come from the germline V gene (reference sequence). V shed 4 bases, J shed 4 bases, and the junction held 7 bases outside the gene matches. The CDR3 is CASSPGTSGMSETQYF. CDR3 nucleotides: TGTGCCAGCAGCCCCGGGACTAGCGGGATGTCAGAGACCCAGTACTTC. The complete variable domain, with remaining parts taken from reference TRBV5-4 and TRBJ2-5, reads ETGVTQSPTHLIKTRGQQVTLRCSSQSGHNTVSWYQQALGQGPQFIFQYYREEENGRGNFPPRFSGLQFPNYSSELNVNALELDDSALYLCASSPGTSGMSETQYFGPGTRLLVL.

The chain employs TRBV2 and TRBJ1-4; no clear D gene. V was cut by 6 bases and J by 5 bases, with 10 bases left in between. The CDR3 consists of 13 residues. Per germline, CDR1 SNHLY and CDR2 FYNNEI. In nucleotides, the CDR3 is TGTGCCAGCAGCCCAGGCTGGAATGAAAAACTGTTTTTT. Encoded protein: CASSPGWNEKLFF.

The rearrangement joins TRBV30 to TRBJ1-1; the match to TRBD1 covers 9 bases. This CDR3 region has 15 residues. Trimming cost V 7 bases and J 0 bases; bases outside gene matches: 9. CDR1 and CDR2 (germline): GTSNPN, SVGIG (reference sequence). The CDR3 region is CASNSGTGMNTEAFF. The CDR3, as DNA: TGTGCCTCAAACTCCGGGACAGGGATGAACACTGAAGCTTTCTTT.

This clonotype was recorded a few times. The chain uses TRBV7-2 and TRBJ2-7; tentatively, D is TRBD1 (5 bases). The germline gives CDR1 SGHTA, CDR2 FQGNSA. The CDR3 runs 13 residues. V lost 8 bases and J 5 bases, leaving 16 bases between the germline ends. CDR3 loop: CASRYPLGDEQYF. In nucleotides, the CDR3 is TGTGCCAGCCGCTACCCCCTAGGGGACGAGCAGTACTTC.

This clonotype was seen only a few times. This chain joins TRBV12-3 or TRBV12-4 and TRBJ1-2; perhaps TRBD1 as D (5 bases). V was pared by 5 bases and J by 3 bases, with 13 bases between. This CDR3 has 14 residues. The CDR3 loop reads CASSATGTYYGYTF. CDR3 coding DNA: TGTGCCAGCAGTGCCACCGGGACTTACTATGGCTACACCTTC.

This clonotype was counted only a few times. The chain joins TRBV19 to TRBJ1-6; D call uncertain. The CDR3 runs 15 residues. Germline V gene data show CDR1 as LNHDA and CDR2 as SQIVND (reference sequence). The germline V and J ends were trimmed by 3 bases and 7 bases, with 13 bases remaining between them. This CDR3 reads CASSIDRGLNSPLHF. The CDR3, as DNA: TGTGCCAGTAGTATCGATCGGGGTTTGAATTCACCCCTCCACTTT.